Listed below are T cell receptor beta chains from one sample, sequenced in a study of CD8+CD57+ T cells in acquired aplastic anemia. TCRdb re-derived calls from the reads in MiXCR, one entry per CDR3 protein. The sample records over 150,000 distinct CDR3 sequences, roughly 65% being singletons. The material sequenced was sorted CD4+, CD8+, or CD8+CD57+ T cells (not recorded which) from PBMCs. These receptors were taken from a human donor with aplastic anemia. Both conserved end residues are part of each CDR3. D genes are given only for firm matches. Rows give clone size only sometimes, using once, few, many, or a class for an expanded clone.

clone size: -; V gene: TRBV7-3; J gene: TRBJ2-1; D gene: -; CDR3 DNA: TGTGCCAGCAGCTTATCACAGGGCACCCACAATGAGCAGTTCTTC; CDR3 protein: CASSLSQGTHNEQFF
clone size: many; V gene: TRBV15; J gene: TRBJ2-7; D gene: -; CDR3 DNA: TGTGCCACCAGCAGAGAGGGCGTCACCTACGAGCAGTACTTC; CDR3 protein: CATSREGVTYEQYF
clone size: -; V gene: TRBV2; J gene: TRBJ2-7; D gene: TRBD1; CDR3 DNA: TGTGCCAGCCTTACCGGGACAGAATACGAGCAGTACTTC; CDR3 protein: CASLTGTEYEQYF
clone size: few; V gene: TRBV4-1; J gene: TRBJ1-4; D gene: TRBD1; CDR3 DNA: TGCGCCAGCAGCCAAATTCCCGGGACAGGTTCAACTAATGAAAAACTGTTTTTT; CDR3 protein: CASSQIPGTGSTNEKLFF
clone size: many; V gene: TRBV19; J gene: TRBJ1-1; D gene: -; CDR3 DNA: TGTGCCAGTAGTATAGGGGCGACTGAAGCTTTCTTT; CDR3 protein: CASSIGATEAFF
clone size: many; V gene: TRBV6-1; J gene: TRBJ2-7; D gene: -; CDR3 DNA: TGTGCCAGCAGTGAAGACAGGGAGCGGGAATACGAGCAGTACTTC; CDR3 protein: CASSEDREREYEQYF
clone size: -; V gene: TRBV19; J gene: TRBJ1-5; D gene: -; CDR3 DNA: TGTGCCAGTAGTATCCCCGGACGAGGGAATCAGCCCCAGCATTTT; CDR3 protein: CASSIPGRGNQPQHF
clone size: -; V gene: TRBV9; J gene: TRBJ1-6; D gene: -; CDR3 DNA: TGTGCCAGCAGCGTGTCGGGAGTGGACTCACCCCTCCACTTT; CDR3 protein: CASSVSGVDSPLHF
clone size: many; V gene: TRBV27; J gene: TRBJ2-7; D gene: -; CDR3 DNA: TGTGCCAGCAACCCAGGACCAGCACCCTACGAGCAGTACTTC; CDR3 protein: CASNPGPAPYEQYF
clone size: -; V gene: TRBV5-1; J gene: TRBJ1-1; D gene: -; CDR3 DNA: TGCGCCAGCAGCTTGCTCCCCCAGGCCCTGGGAAACACTGAAGCTTTCTTT; CDR3 protein: CASSLLPQALGNTEAFF
clone size: many; V gene: TRBV2; J gene: TRBJ2-1; D gene: TRBD2; CDR3 DNA: TGTGCCAGCAGTGAAGGGGGTATGGCTAGCGGGGGGGCCATACCCAATGAGCAGTTCTTC; CDR3 protein: CASSEGGMASGGAIPNEQFF
clone size: many; V gene: TRBV29-1; J gene: TRBJ2-5; D gene: -; CDR3 DNA: TGCAGCGTTGAGTGGGGGCGGGGTGGGGAGACCCAGTACTTC; CDR3 protein: CSVEWGRGGETQYF
clone size: -; V gene: TRBV15; J gene: TRBJ2-7; D gene: -; CDR3 DNA: TGTGCCACCAGCAGAGATAAGGGCCCAGAAAGCTCCTACGGGCAGTACTTC; CDR3 protein: CATSRDKGPESSYGQYF
clone size: once; V gene: TRBV10-1; J gene: TRBJ1-2; D gene: -; CDR3 DNA: TGCGCCAGCAGTGATGACAGGACTAACTATGGCTACACCTTC; CDR3 protein: CASSDDRTNYGYTF
clone size: -; V gene: TRBV7-9; J gene: TRBJ2-7; D gene: TRBD2; CDR3 DNA: TGTGCCAGCAGCTTAGCCAGGGAGGGTAAAGAACTGAACGAGCAGTACTTC; CDR3 protein: CASSLAREGKELNEQYF
clone size: -; V gene: TRBV29-1; J gene: TRBJ2-5; D gene: -; CDR3 DNA: TGCAGCGCCGCAGGGACCGACATCCTCCAAGAGACCCAGTACTTC; CDR3 protein: CSAAGTDILQETQYF
clone size: many; V gene: TRBV19; J gene: TRBJ1-1; D gene: -; CDR3 DNA: TGTGCCAGTAGTATCGGTCCAGAAGCTTTCTTT; CDR3 protein: CASSIGPEAFF
clone size: once; V gene: TRBV4-1; J gene: TRBJ1-5; D gene: TRBD1; CDR3 DNA: TGCGCCAGCAGCCAAGATTCAGGGGGTGGTCAGCCCCAGCATTTT; CDR3 protein: CASSQDSGGGQPQHF
clone size: -; V gene: TRBV5-1; J gene: TRBJ1-1; D gene: TRBD1; CDR3 DNA: TGCGCCAGCAGCTTAACAGGGGGCGTTGACACTGAAGCTTTCTTT; CDR3 protein: CASSLTGGVDTEAFF
clone size: -; V gene: TRBV10-3; J gene: TRBJ2-5; D gene: -; CDR3 DNA: TGTGCCATCAGTGACTCGTACCAAGAGACCCAGTACTTC; CDR3 protein: CAISDSYQETQYF
clone size: -; V gene: TRBV9; J gene: TRBJ2-7; D gene: -; CDR3 DNA: TGTGCCAGCAGCGTAGGGGTGGCGACTGGCGAGCAGTACTTC; CDR3 protein: CASSVGVATGEQYF
clone size: -; V gene: TRBV9; J gene: TRBJ2-6; D gene: -; CDR3 DNA: TGTGTCAGCAGCGTAGTGACTTTC; CDR3 protein: CVSSVVTF
clone size: -; V gene: TRBV20-1; J gene: TRBJ2-5; D gene: -; CDR3 DNA: TGCAGTGCTAGAAATTACCTGAGCCTCCAAGAGACTCAGTACTTC; CDR3 protein: CSARNYLSLQETQYF
clone size: -; V gene: TRBV5-1; J gene: TRBJ2-1; D gene: -; CDR3 DNA: TGCGCCAGCAGCTTGGACAGTGGGTACTACAATGAGCAGTTCTTC; CDR3 protein: CASSLDSGYYNEQFF
clone size: few; V gene: TRBV24-1; J gene: TRBJ2-2; D gene: -; CDR3 DNA: TGTGCAACCTGCAGGGGGGGGAACACCGGGGAGCTGTTTTTT; CDR3 protein: CATCRGGNTGELFF